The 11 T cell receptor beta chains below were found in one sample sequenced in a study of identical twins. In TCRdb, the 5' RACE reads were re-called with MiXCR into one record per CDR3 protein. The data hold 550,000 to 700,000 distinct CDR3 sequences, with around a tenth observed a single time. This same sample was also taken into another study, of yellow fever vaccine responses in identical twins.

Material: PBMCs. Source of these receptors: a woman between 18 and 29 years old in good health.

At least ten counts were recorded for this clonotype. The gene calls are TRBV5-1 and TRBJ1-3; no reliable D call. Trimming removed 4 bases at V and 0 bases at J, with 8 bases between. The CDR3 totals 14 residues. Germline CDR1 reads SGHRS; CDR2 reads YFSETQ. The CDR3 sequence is CASSPRPSGNTIYF. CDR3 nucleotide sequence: TGCGCCAGCAGCCCTCGCCCCTCTGGAAACACCATATATTTT.

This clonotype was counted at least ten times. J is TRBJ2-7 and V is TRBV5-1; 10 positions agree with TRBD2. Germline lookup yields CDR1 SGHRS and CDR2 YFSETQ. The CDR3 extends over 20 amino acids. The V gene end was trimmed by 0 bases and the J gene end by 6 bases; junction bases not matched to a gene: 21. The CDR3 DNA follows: TGCGCCAGCAGCTTGGTGATTGGCAGCCCCGCTAGCGGGAGTGGTAGCGAGCAGTACTTC. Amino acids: CASSLVIGSPASGSGSEQYF.

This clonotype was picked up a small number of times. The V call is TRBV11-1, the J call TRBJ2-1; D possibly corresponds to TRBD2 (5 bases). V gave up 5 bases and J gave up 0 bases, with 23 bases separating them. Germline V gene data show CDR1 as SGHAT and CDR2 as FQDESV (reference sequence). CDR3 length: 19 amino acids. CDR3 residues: CASSPIRGRELSSYNEQFF. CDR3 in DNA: TGTGCCAGCAGCCCTATTCGGGGAAGGGAATTAAGCTCCTACAATGAGCAGTTCTTC.

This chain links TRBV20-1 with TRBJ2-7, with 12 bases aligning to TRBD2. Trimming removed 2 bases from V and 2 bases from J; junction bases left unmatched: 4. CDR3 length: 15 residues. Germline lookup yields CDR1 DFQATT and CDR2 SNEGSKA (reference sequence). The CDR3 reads CSARPRLAGAYEQYF. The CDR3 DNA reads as TGCAGTGCTAGACCTCGACTAGCGGGGGCCTACGAGCAGTACTTC.

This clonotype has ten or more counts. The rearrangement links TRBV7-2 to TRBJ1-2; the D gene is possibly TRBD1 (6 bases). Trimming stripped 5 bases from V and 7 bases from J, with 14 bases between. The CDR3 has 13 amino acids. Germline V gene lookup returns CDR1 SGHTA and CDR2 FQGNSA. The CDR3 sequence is CASSPRGELGYTF. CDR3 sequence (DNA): TGTGCCAGCAGCCCAAGGGGGGAGCTTGGCTACACCTTC. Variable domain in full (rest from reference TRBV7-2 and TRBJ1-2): GAGVSQSPSNKVTEKGKDVELRCDPISGHTALYWYRQSLGQGLEFLIYFQGNSAPDKSGLPSDRFSAERTGGSVSTLTIQRTQQEDSAVYLCASSPRGELGYTFGSGTRLTVV.

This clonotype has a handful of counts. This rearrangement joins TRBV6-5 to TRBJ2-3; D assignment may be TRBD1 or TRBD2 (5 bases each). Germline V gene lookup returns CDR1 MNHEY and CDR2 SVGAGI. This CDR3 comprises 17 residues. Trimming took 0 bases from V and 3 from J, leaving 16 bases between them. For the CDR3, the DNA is TGTGCCAGCAGTTACTCGGTCCGTTGGGGGAAAACAGATACGCAGTATTTT. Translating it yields CASSYSVRWGKTDTQYF.

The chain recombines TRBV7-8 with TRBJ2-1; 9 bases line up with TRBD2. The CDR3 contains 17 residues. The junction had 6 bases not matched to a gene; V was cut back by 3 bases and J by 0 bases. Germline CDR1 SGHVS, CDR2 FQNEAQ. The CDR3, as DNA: TGTGCCAGCAGCTTCCGACTAGCGGTGAGCTCCTACAATGAGCAGTTCTTC. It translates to CASSFRLAVSSYNEQFF.

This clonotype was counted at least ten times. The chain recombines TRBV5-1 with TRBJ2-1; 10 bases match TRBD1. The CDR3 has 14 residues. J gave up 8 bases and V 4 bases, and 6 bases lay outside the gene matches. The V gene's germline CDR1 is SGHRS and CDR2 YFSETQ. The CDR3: CASSAGTGVDEQFF. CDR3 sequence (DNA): TGCGCCAGCAGCGCTGGGACAGGGGTGGATGAGCAGTTCTTC.

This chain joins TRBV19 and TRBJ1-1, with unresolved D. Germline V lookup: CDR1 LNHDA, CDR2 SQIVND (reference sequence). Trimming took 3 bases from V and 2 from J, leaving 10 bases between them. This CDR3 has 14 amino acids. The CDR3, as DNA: TGTGCCAGTAGTATCTGGCAGCCCAACACTGAAGCTTTCTTT. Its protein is CASSIWQPNTEAFF.

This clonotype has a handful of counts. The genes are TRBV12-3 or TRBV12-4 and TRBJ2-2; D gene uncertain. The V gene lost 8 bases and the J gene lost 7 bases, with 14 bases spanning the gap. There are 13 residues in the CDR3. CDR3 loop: CASGPSEVGELFF. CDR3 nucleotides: TGTGCCAGCGGACCGTCAGAGGTCGGGGAGCTGTTTTTT.

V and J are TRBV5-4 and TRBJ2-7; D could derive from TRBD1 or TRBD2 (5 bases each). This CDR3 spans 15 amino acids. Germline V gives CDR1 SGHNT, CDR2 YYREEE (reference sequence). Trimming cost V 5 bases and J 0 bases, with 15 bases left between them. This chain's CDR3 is CASSTGTSSSYEQYF. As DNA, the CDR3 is TGTGCCAGCAGTACCGGGACCAGCAGCTCCTACGAGCAGTACTTC.